This TCR beta chain was captured in a study of cytomegalovirus exposure and HLA in healthy donors. Overall study results and limits: TCR beta V segments were, for the most part, productive about 87% or about 30% of the time in an earlier analysis. A link between a missense DCLRE1C variant and TCR beta V- and J-gene trimming emerged from a later analysis.

The PCR was carried out with 60 Vbeta primers and 13 Jbeta primers. Only in-frame clones appear in the TCRdb table, and some are missing; sequencing was by immunoSEQ multiplex PCR. The table has approximately 92,000 clones, 55% to 75% seen once. Germline V CDR1 and CDR2: SQVTM, ANQGSEA. The CDR3 is made up of 14 amino acids. Trimming stripped 4 bases from V and 2 bases from J, with 15 bases between. This clone was detected only a few times. The target antigen is unknown. Those who donated were healthy bone marrow donors. The V and J genes are TRBV29-1 and TRBJ2-7; D not certain. This TCR was sampled from a man aged 45-65 years in good health and CMV-seronegative. The sample taken for sequencing was PBMCs. The CDR3 here is CSVALTLVPYEQYF. The CDR3 DNA sequence: TGCAGCGTTGCCTTAACTCTGGTGCCCTACGAGCAGTACTTC.